One T cell receptor beta chain is described in this entry. Its antigen is not yet known. Base qualities are not provided; no much larger clone lies one nucleotide away. The entry originates in a study of cytomegalovirus exposure and HLA in healthy donors (dated by TCRdb to about 2017). For the wider study: An earlier analysis of approximately 600 of the donors reported approximately 300 Gb of sequence data and roughly 110 million unique TCR beta sequences from 150 million to 200 million T cells. An early release that covered roughly 600 HLA-typed donors contained around 300 gigabases of sequencing data and 80 million or so unique TCR sequences. Of the 350 to 400 genotyped donors, over 65% fell in the genetic ancestry cluster associated with self-reported Caucasian donors. The aim of the study was to test whether cataloging public T cell receptors could identify signatures of past pathogen exposure. Using immunosequencing, the study profiled T cell repertoires from about 620 subjects and related those repertoires to cytomegalovirus serostatus. In addition to the first cohort of approximately 670 subjects, a separate validation cohort of over 90 different subjects was used. The study combined high-throughput TCR immunosequencing, statistical association of individual TCRs with disease status, and machine learning to predict cytomegalovirus infection status. To study patterns of TCR occurrence, a later analysis re-analyzed previously published TCR beta repertoires from under 750 donors and added high-resolution HLA genotyping. Rather than using new phenotypic data, the later analysis identified candidate immune exposures from TCR beta sequences and from how often those sequences occurred across donors. An earlier analysis of several hundred of the donors applied high-throughput TCR beta sequencing to assess whether each TCR beta V gene segment acted as functional or pseudogenic. Donor age, sex, ethnicity and CMV serostatus were collected together with the repertoire data. A later genetic analysis took genome-wide SNP genotypes for about three fifths of the 666 donors and used that subset as a discovery cohort. All discovery cohort repertoires had been generated on a single sequencing platform. Class I and class II HLA loci were covered by the typing at four-digit resolution. Typing coverage differed by locus: A, B, C, DRB1 and DQB1 were typed in roughly 629-640 donors, DQA1 in 522, DPA1 in over 600, and DPB1 in around 490. Five DR-DQ haplotypes were treated as single units for association and clustering because of strong linkage in the cohort. Among around 400 genotyped donors of the cohort, an average of around 240,000 unique TCR beta nucleotide sequences were sequenced per donor, 15% to 20% of them non-productive.

The CDR3 starts with the cysteine, ends with the phenylalanine, and has 13 residues. Only CDR3 DNA is held: 39 bases, read in frame from base 1. The germline ends are 6 bases apart after V is trimmed by 0 bases and J by 4 bases. The germline V gene supplies CDR1 SGHRS and CDR2 YFSETQ. What the research found in general, with its limitations: In a later genetic analysis, a missense DCLRE1C variant was associated with V-gene and J-gene trimming of TCR beta chains, and the association was replicated in an independent cohort. Some IMGT-functional V segments, including TRBV6-2 and TRBV6-3, could not be distinguished by the 87-base-pair reads and were therefore excluded. Correlated functional status among segregating V segments might reflect linkage disequilibrium, but an unknown experimental factor could not be ruled out. A further reported finding was that TCR beta sequences accurately predicted the HLA-A and HLA-B alleles for most subjects in the first cohort. A group of highly shared sequence variants was considered likely to be a technical artifact of the sequencing pipeline. In vitro tests confirmed that a few of the cytomegalovirus-associated TCR beta chains recognize cytomegalovirus antigens. The classifier was reported to diagnose cytomegalovirus status with high specificity and sensitivity in both the original cohort and the validation cohort. According to a later analysis, TCR association rates differed among HLA loci, with DRB1 alleles showing the most associated TCRs and HLA-C alleles showing the fewest. Roughly uniform sequencing depth across donors was assumed in presence/absence analyses, although this assumption may not hold. At a false discovery rate of 0.05, a later analysis linked 15,000 to 20,000 TCR beta sequences to specific HLA alleles. Roughly 15 rarely observed V segments, including chromosome 9 orphons, were excluded from the earlier analysis of several hundred of the donors because counts were too low. Compared with equally common non-associated chains, HLA-associated TCR beta chains in a later analysis were more clonally expanded and had lower generation probabilities. The only immune exposure information available for the cohort was CMV serostatus. This cohort had only TCR beta chains sequenced, and the lack of alpha or paired-chain data limited which features could be detected. A later analysis reported that several top co-occurrence clusters appeared linked to parvovirus B19, influenza, CMV and Epstein-Barr virus. A later genetic analysis reported fewer N-insertions in productive TCRs among donors in an Asian-associated ancestry cluster than the roughly 700-donor mean. In an earlier analysis of over 550 of the donors, most TCR beta V segments were observed in productive rearrangements about 87% or about 30% of the time, broadly matching IMGT annotations. The study listed 150 to 200 TCR beta chains as associated with cytomegalovirus. Most TCR sequences were observed very rarely across donors, whereas some public TCRs were present in many individuals. According to a later analysis, most CMV-associated TCR beta chains appeared to be HLA-restricted, and the HLA associations seemed to be driven largely by CMV exposure. Strong co-occurrence of HLA alleles, especially DR and DQ, made assigning TCR associations to individual alleles difficult. The authors suggested that the approach could potentially be extended to other disease states and immunological phenotypes. Because some donors lacked HLA typing at each locus, the association tests relied only on the typed subset.

The cohort comprised some 730 healthy bone marrow donors. At the time of sampling, every cohort member was nominally healthy, though immune exposures that went unrecorded were likely present. The donor tested CMV seropositive and was one of the 289 seropositive cohort members. Every donor gave a peripheral blood sample, and the peripheral blood mononuclear cells from that sample were used for TCR beta sequencing. The Qiagen DNeasy Blood Extraction Kit was used to extract genomic DNA from the blood cell samples. The library was built by means of the immunoSEQ multiplex PCR assay. A mixture of 60 forward primers for TCR Vbeta segments and 13 reverse primers for TCR Jbeta segments was used in the multiplex PCR. A multiplex PCR assay on genomic DNA amplified the CDR3 region of rearranged TCR beta genes. The amplified TCR beta libraries were sequenced on the Illumina HiSeq System as 87-base-pair reads. Per the original workflow: In a later analysis, about 80 million unique TCR beta chains were counted across the 500 to 850 repertoires, and roughly 10 million of these chains were shared by at least two donors. Raw reads were error-corrected and collapsed into unique sequences with a nearest-neighbor algorithm that merged closely related sequences to remove PCR and sequencing errors. Alignment of CDR3 sequences to IMGT reference sequences was used to assign V, D and J gene segments. For a sequence to be retained, a match of at least six nucleotides was required to both a V gene segment and a J gene segment. Rearrangements were called productive when the CDR3 lacked stop codons and stayed in frame with V and J; all others were non-productive. Following IMGT convention, CDR3 was defined as the stretch from the second conserved V-encoded cysteine up to the conserved J-encoded phenylalanine. The earlier analysis of approximately 590 of the donors excluded any sequence lacking an unambiguous match to a single V gene segment. In an earlier analysis of more than 500 of the donors, a V segment was called functional when productive rearrangements were above 56.7%, and segregating when the standard deviation between donors exceeded 5%. A statistical classification framework was built to diagnose cytomegalovirus status from the catalog of TCR beta chain sequences. V and J gene assignment, in a later analysis, came from comparing TCR nucleotide sequences with IMGT/GENE-DB human TR gene sequences. In a later analysis, CDR3 sequences and most-parsimonious VDJ recombination scenarios were assigned using the TCRdist pipeline. In a later analysis, every TCR beta chain was defined by the combination of its CDR3 amino acid sequence and its V-gene family, and reads without a unique V-gene family were dropped. As a way to deal with suspected cross-contamination and a sequencing artifact, a later analysis dropped 640 or so nucleotide sequences that were highly shared and had low generation probability. In a later analysis, a clonal expansion index for each public chain was calculated from normalized within-repertoire ranks of inferred template counts. A later analysis computed generation probabilities with a VDJ recombination model fitted to out-of-frame rearrangements, and checked the results against IGoR. A later analysis scored TCR-TCR, TCR-HLA and TCR-CMV co-occurrence with hypergeometric tests, applying a repertoire-size bias correction to TCR pairs. A later analysis estimated false discovery rates by permuting HLA or CMV assignments 20 times. In a later analysis, co-occurring TCRs were grouped with DBSCAN, and TCRdist sequence similarity was added when clustering was performed within HLA-allele-positive subsets. Repertoires with fewer than 30,000 or more than 120,000 public chains were left out of co-occurrence clustering, as were about 5 repertoires with anomalous nucleotide sharing. In TCRdb, the immuneACCESS table is reduced to in-frame sequences with V and J assigned. These tables do not hold every clone; where another copy was compared, an unresolved V gene accounts for under half, and the others remain unexplained. V and J calls and clone size are as listed in that table; D and trimming were resolved from the DNA. The sample includes about 170,000 clones, with over 70% observed a single time. In total, the top ten clones hold 3% of the sample.

The sequence was collected from a woman in her forties or fifties in good health and CMV-seropositive. Input material: PBMCs. The chain couples TRBV5-1 to TRBJ2-3; there is no confident call for the D gene. CDR3 reads: CASSLDSADTQYF. The DNA sequence is TGCGCCAGCAGCTTGGATTCGGCAGATACGCAGTATTTT.